These T cell receptor beta chains were read from a single sample in a study of T cells after yellow fever vaccination. TCRdb reprocessed the 5' RACE reads via MiXCR and lists one record per CDR3 protein. The sample lists 500,000 to 700,000 distinct CDR3 sequences; about a fifth were seen once. Sequenced material: PBMCs, taken 15 days after the yellow fever booster vaccination. The receptors stem from a man under 40 who received the YFV17D yellow fever vaccine. CDR3s include the opening cysteine and the closing phenylalanine or tryptophan. Each record gives: D gene, clone size, V gene, CDR3 length, J gene, CDR3 protein, CDR3 DNA. A D gene is named only where the DNA matches it firmly. Where a row states a size, it is once, few, many or the class of an expanded clone; other rows omit it.

>TRBD1|few|TRBV20-1|12|TRBJ2-7
CSAGTGIYEQYF
TGCAGTGCTGGGACAGGAATCTACGAGCAGTACTTC
>NA|few|TRBV4-3|16|TRBJ2-3
CASSQEPSGGGNTQYF
TGCGCCAGCAGCCAAGAACCCAGCGGAGGGGGTAATACGCAGTATTTT
>TRBD2|NA|TRBV30|14|TRBJ2-3
CAWTSGTSTDTQYF
TGTGCCTGGACTAGCGGGACTAGCACAGATACGCAGTATTTT
>NA|NA|TRBV5-1|14|TRBJ1-5
CASSIDGRDQPQHF
TGCGCCAGCAGCATAGACGGGAGGGATCAGCCCCAGCATTTT
>NA|NA|TRBV20-1|13|TRBJ1-1
CSARGGAATEAFF
TGCAGTGCTAGAGGCGGGGCAGCCACTGAAGCTTTCTTT
>NA|NA|TRBV28|16|TRBJ2-1
CASSLGAGEVYNEQFF
TGTGCCAGCAGTTTGGGGGCGGGAGAGGTCTACAATGAGCAGTTCTTC
>TRBD1|few|TRBV15|12|TRBJ1-4
CATSPQGAKLFF
TGTGCCACCAGCCCGCAGGGGGCCAAACTGTTTTTT
>NA|few|TRBV15|16|TRBJ2-2
CATSRGGGGNTGELFF
TGTGCCACCAGCAGAGGTGGTGGAGGGAACACCGGGGAGCTGTTTTTT
>TRBD2|NA|TRBV27|14|TRBJ2-3
CASQLAGHTDTQYF
TGTGCCAGCCAGCTAGCGGGACACACAGATACGCAGTATTTT
>NA|few|TRBV9|14|TRBJ2-5
CASSVTGAQETQYF
TGTGCCAGCAGCGTTACCGGGGCCCAAGAGACCCAGTACTTC
>NA|few|TRBV7-2|15|TRBJ1-6
CASSPLGGYNSPLHF
TGTGCCAGCAGCCCCCTAGGAGGTTATAATTCACCCCTCCACTTT
>TRBD2|few|TRBV4-1|16|TRBJ2-1
CASSQDERDAYNEQFF
TGCGCCAGCAGCCAAGACGAGCGGGACGCCTACAATGAGCAGTTCTTC
>NA|NA|TRBV10-2|12|TRBJ2-7
CATITDRYEQYF
TGCGCCACCATTACCGATCGCTACGAGCAGTACTTC
>NA|NA|TRBV10-3|14|TRBJ2-2
CAIRNKGGTGELFF
TGTGCCATCAGGAATAAGGGGGGCACCGGGGAGCTGTTTTTT
>NA|NA|TRBV7-2|14|TRBJ2-2
CASSSTANTGELFF
TGTGCCAGCAGCAGTACAGCGAACACCGGGGAGCTGTTTTTT
>NA|NA|TRBV20-1|17|TRBJ2-3
CSARDSGLVRALDTQYF
TGCAGTGCTAGAGACTCGGGACTTGTGAGGGCCCTAGATACGCAGTATTTT
>NA|few|TRBV7-3|14|TRBJ2-1
CASSMIGGYNEQFF
TGTGCCAGCAGCATGATAGGGGGGTACAATGAGCAGTTCTTC
>TRBD2|few|TRBV6-1|15|TRBJ2-1
CASTPGSGSYNEQFF
TGTGCCAGCACCCCGGGGAGCGGGAGCTACAATGAGCAGTTCTTC
>NA|NA|TRBV7-2|15|TRBJ1-1
CASSLDGQFNTEAFF
TGTGCCAGCAGCTTAGATGGGCAGTTCAACACTGAAGCTTTCTTT
>TRBD2|NA|TRBV4-2|16|TRBJ2-3
CASSQAGGGYTDTQYF
TGTGCCAGCAGCCAAGCTGGGGGAGGGTACACAGATACGCAGTATTTT
>NA|NA|TRBV7-6|17|TRBJ2-5
CASSLSTGTIGTETQYF
TGTGCCAGCAGCTTAAGTACAGGCACCATCGGGACAGAGACCCAGTACTTC
>TRBD2|few|TRBV28|15|TRBJ2-7
CASSAPGTMGKEQYF
TGTGCCAGCAGTGCCCCCGGGACTATGGGCAAGGAGCAGTACTTC
>NA|few|TRBV7-2|15|TRBJ2-3
CASSLVFYHTDTQYF
TGTGCCAGCAGCTTAGTTTTCTATCACACAGATACGCAGTATTTT
>NA|few|TRBV3-1|15|TRBJ1-1
CASSQDGLMNTEAFF
TGTGCCAGCAGCCAAGATGGCCTTATGAACACTGAAGCTTTCTTT
>TRBD2|few|TRBV2|16|TRBJ2-3
CASSRLAGVRTDTQYF
TGTGCCAGCAGCCGGCTAGCGGGAGTAAGGACAGATACGCAGTATTTT
>TRBD2|few|TRBV2|15|TRBJ2-1
CASSEGGLGPYEQFF
TGTGCCAGCAGTGAGGGGGGACTAGGCCCGTACGAGCAGTTCTTC
>TRBD1|NA|TRBV7-2|15|TRBJ2-2
CASRSGQVNTGELFF
TGTGCCAGCAGGTCGGGACAGGTCAACACCGGGGAGCTGTTTTTT
>NA|NA|TRBV5-6|13|TRBJ1-1
CASSSTGKTEAFF
TGTGCCAGCAGTTCAACTGGGAAAACTGAAGCTTTCTTT
>NA|NA|TRBV4-2|13|TRBJ2-5
CASSQGQDGTQYF
TGTGCCAGCAGCCAAGGTCAGGATGGGACCCAGTACTTC
>NA|few|TRBV29-1|15|TRBJ2-3
CSVEDMQRSTDTQYF
TGCAGCGTTGAAGATATGCAGCGGAGCACAGATACGCAGTATTTT
>NA|few|TRBV20-1|10|TRBJ2-7
CSAAFYEQYF
TGCAGTGCTGCCTTCTACGAGCAGTACTTC
>NA|NA|TRBV11-2|15|TRBJ2-5
CASSLGQTSGETQYF
TGTGCCAGCAGCTTAGGCCAGACCTCGGGGGAGACCCAGTACTTC
>TRBD2|NA|TRBV7-8|20|TRBJ2-3
CAVTKGVVGSTSGNPDTQYF
TGTGCCGTTACAAAGGGGGTGGTTGGGTCGACTAGCGGGAACCCAGATACGCAGTATTTT
>NA|NA|TRBV6-6|13|TRBJ2-7
CASMPGHLREQYF
TGTGCCAGCATGCCGGGACATCTTCGAGAGCAGTACTTC
>NA|few|TRBV30|12|TRBJ2-1
CAWSVQVTGQFF
TGTGCCTGGAGTGTACAAGTGACAGGGCAGTTCTTC
>NA|few|TRBV7-2|13|TRBJ2-2
CASSPQGYGELFF
TGTGCCAGCAGCCCACAGGGCTACGGGGAGCTGTTTTTT
>NA|NA|TRBV5-1|16|TRBJ2-3
CASSYSGLLSTDTQYF
TGCGCCAGCAGCTACTCAGGCCTCCTTAGCACAGATACGCAGTATTTT
>NA|NA|TRBV5-1|15|TRBJ2-1
CASSLLVRSYNEQFF
TGCGCCAGCAGCTTACTAGTGAGGTCCTACAATGAGCAGTTCTTC
>TRBD1|few|TRBV29-1|12|TRBJ2-7
CSVDGRGYEQYF
TGCAGCGTTGACGGCAGGGGGTACGAGCAGTACTTC
>TRBD1|NA|TRBV7-8|16|TRBJ2-7
CASSLGPTGGSYEQYF
TGTGCCAGCAGCTTAGGTCCGACAGGGGGATCCTACGAGCAGTACTTC
>NA|few|TRBV5-5|14|TRBJ1-2
CASSLHLANYGYTF
TGTGCCAGCAGCTTGCACTTAGCTAACTATGGCTACACCTTC
>TRBD1|once|TRBV27|18|TRBJ2-6
CASSFLGQGASGANVLTF
TGTGCCAGCAGTTTTCTCGGACAGGGGGCCTCTGGGGCCAACGTCCTGACTTTC
>NA|NA|TRBV29-1|9|TRBJ1-1
CSVDREAFF
TGCAGCGTGGACCGCGAAGCTTTCTTT
>TRBD2|few|TRBV7-2|15|TRBJ2-1
CASSLLGGIWDEQFF
TGTGCCAGCAGCTTATTGGGGGGGATCTGGGATGAGCAGTTCTTC
>TRBD2|NA|TRBV12-3/TRBV12-4|15|TRBJ2-2
CAQREAGINTGELFF
TGTGCCCAGCGGGAGGCGGGGATAAACACCGGGGAGCTGTTTTTT